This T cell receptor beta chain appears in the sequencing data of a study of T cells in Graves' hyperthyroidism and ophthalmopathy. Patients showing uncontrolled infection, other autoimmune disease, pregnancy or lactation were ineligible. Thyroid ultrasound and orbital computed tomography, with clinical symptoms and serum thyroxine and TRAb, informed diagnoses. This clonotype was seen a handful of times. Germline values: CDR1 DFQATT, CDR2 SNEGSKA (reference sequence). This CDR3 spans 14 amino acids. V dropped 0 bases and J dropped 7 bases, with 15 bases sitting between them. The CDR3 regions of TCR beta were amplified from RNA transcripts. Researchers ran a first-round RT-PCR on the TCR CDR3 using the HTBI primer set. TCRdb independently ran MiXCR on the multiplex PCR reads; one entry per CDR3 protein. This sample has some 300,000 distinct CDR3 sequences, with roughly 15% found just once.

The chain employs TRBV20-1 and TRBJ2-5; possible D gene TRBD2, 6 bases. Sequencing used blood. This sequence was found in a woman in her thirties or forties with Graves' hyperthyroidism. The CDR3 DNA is TGCAGTGCTAGAGATCGCGGGGTATCCGGGACCCAGTACTTC. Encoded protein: CSARDRGVSGTQYF.